This paragraph covers one T cell receptor beta chain sequence. Its antigen remains unidentified. Qualities for individual bases were not recorded, and no much larger clone is one base off. This record belongs to a study of shared clonotypes between healthy human individuals (dated by TCRdb to 2020 to 2021). With regard to the full study: A few men and two women, aged 18 to 49 years, made up the cohort. Libraries were prepared and TCR repertoires were sequenced by different laboratories using diverse techniques, in order to increase sequencing depth and limit assay-specific biases. Leukapheresis yielded between about 0.9 and 8.9 billion PBMCs per donor. To estimate repertoire size and how much clonotype sharing occurs between individuals, the study deeply sequenced the blood TCR repertoires of five healthy adults. For each donor, CD4 naive and CD4 memory were each given three plates, CD8 naive was given two plates, and CD8 memory was given one plate. Results and caveats for the whole study, not just this receptor: Larger estimated clonotype richness was generally found for naive subsets than for memory subsets. Pairwise subsampling led to the expectation that sequencing depth would affect the degree of clonotype sharing among donors. Rarefaction of sorted-subset datasets indicated incomplete sequencing despite the large sequencing depth. Sampling was restricted to blood, and TCR repertoires in tissues likely differ from the TCR repertoires found in blood. Compared with non-shared clonotypes, clonotypes shared by all four sorted-subset donors had higher generation probabilities. Because the study included only a small number of donors, the genetic and exposure-history diversity represented was limited. Sharing across several donors was observed for about 5% of naive CD4, over 3% of naive CD8, 2% to 2.5% of memory CD4, and around 0.4% of memory CD8 clonotypes.

Healthy HIV-negative adults with no recently reported acute infections or vaccinations were included as donors. All donors were Caucasian adults living in Nashville, Tennessee, USA. CD4+ T cells were enriched by magnetic negative selection, after which naive cells were positively selected on CD45RA and the negative fraction was taken as the memory subset. Blood was obtained by leukapheresis, after which PBMCs were separated by Ficoll-Histopaque density gradient centrifugation and cryopreserved in liquid nitrogen vapor phase. Analytical flow cytometry was used to check the purity and quantity of every magnetically sorted T cell population. Genomic DNA was isolated from every sorted fraction and measured by UV absorbance on a Nanodrop 2000c. Using the deep immunoSEQ assay, TCR CDR3 regions were amplified from genomic DNA by multiplex PCR. Genomic DNA extracted from each cell subset was distributed evenly over all wells of several immunoSEQ 96-well plates, and each plate served as one replicate. For sorted subsets, 200 to 250 ng genomic DNA, equal to about 30,000 T cell genomes, was loaded into each replicate PCR. Purified libraries were quantified with a Qubit 3.0 fluorometer, sized on a Bioanalyzer 2100, and re-quantified with the KAPA Library Quantification kit. A separate single-read 150-cycle Illumina NextSeq 550 flow cell was used to sequence each immunoSEQ 96-well plate. The authors' pipeline ran thus. Because the immunoSEQ output included only junctional sequences and no quality scores, the filtering could not be the same as the filtering used for full-length reads. To assign V/J genes and CDR3, sequences were annotated against IMGT germline references using PyIR, a Python wrapper for IgBLAST v1.9. Reads with weak V/J assignments (E-value above 1e-6), missing CDR3, stop codons, out-of-frame junctions, or ambiguous translated residues were removed. A V3J clonotype was defined by an identical inferred V gene, J gene, and CDR3 amino acid sequence. The percentage overlap between two repertoires was calculated by dividing the number of shared unique clonotypes by the size of the smaller repertoire. Repertoire richness was assessed with RTK rarefaction, the Chao1 estimator, and Recon v2.1 estimates of unobserved clonotypes. OLGA was used to compute generation probabilities for all TCRbeta clonotypes that the gDNA method yielded from a few donors. Held by TCRdb, this immuneACCESS table contains in-frame sequences only and omits some clones. Under half of the omission traces to an unresolved V gene where checked; the cause of the rest is unknown. The V and J calls and clone size were taken over from that table, and D and trimming were inferred from the DNA. This sample has around 2,000,000 clones in its table, and 95% of those were observed once. The ten largest clones take up 0.13% of the sample.

There are 14 amino acids in the CDR3, from cysteine to phenylalanine inclusive. The only DNA kept is the CDR3, 42 bases in frame from the first base. V loses 5 bases, J loses 5 bases, and the germline ends lie 13 bases apart. In the germline V gene, CDR1 corresponds to WSHSY and CDR2 to SAAADI. Sequences were obtained from naive CD4+ T cells sorted from blood. The cell subset or site tag for this specimen amounts to: CD45RA+ positively selected. This receptor was taken from a man in his late teens or twenties in good health. This chain joins TRBV10-2 to TRBJ1-5; possibly the D gene is TRBD1, per 5 matching bases. The CDR3 in this case is CASSNVPGDQPQHF. The sequenced DNA: TGCGCCAGCAGTAACGTTCCGGGGGATCAGCCCCAGCATTTT.